The TCR beta chain under discussion was sequenced for a study of chemoradiotherapy in HPV16-positive cancers. The CDR3 totals 17 residues. CDR1 and CDR2 from the germline V gene are KGHSH and LQKENI. The V end lost 0 bases, the J end lost 2 bases, and 16 bases lay between the germline ends. Repertoires were sampled repeatedly during chemoradiotherapy. Method: immunoSEQ multiplex PCR; TCRdb's copy keeps in-frame clones and lacks some. Of 30,000 to 40,000 clones in the sample, roughly nine tenths were seen once. The chain couples TRBV18 to TRBJ2-5; no reliable D call. Specimen: blood, collected from a patient who underwent chemoradiotherapy. The source of this sequence is a human donor with HPV-associated anogenital cancer. The CDR3 is CASSPPLERQRQETQYF. The DNA of the CDR3 is TGTGCCAGCTCACCACCGCTGGAACGGCAGAGACAAGAGACCCAGTACTTC.